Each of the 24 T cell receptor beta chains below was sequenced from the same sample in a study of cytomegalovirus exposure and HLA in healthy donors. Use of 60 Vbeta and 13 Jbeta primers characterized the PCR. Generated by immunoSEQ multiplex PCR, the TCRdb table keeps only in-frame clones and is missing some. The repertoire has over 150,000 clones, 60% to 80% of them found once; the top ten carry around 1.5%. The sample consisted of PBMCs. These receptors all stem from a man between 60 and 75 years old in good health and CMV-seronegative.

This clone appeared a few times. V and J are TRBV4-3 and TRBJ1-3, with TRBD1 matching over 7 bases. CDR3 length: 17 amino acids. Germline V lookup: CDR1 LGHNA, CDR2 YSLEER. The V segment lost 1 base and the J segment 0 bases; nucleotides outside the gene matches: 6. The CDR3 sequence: CASSQGQGGDSGNTIYF. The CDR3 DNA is TGCGCCAGCAGCCAAGGCCAGGGGGGTGACTCTGGAAACACCATATATTTT.

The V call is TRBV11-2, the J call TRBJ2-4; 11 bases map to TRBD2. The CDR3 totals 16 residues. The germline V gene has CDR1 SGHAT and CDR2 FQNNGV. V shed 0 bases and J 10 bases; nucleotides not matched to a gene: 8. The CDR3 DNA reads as TGTGCCAGCAGCTTAGATGGACTAGCGGGTAGCACTATTCAGTACTTC. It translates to CASSLDGLAGSTIQYF.

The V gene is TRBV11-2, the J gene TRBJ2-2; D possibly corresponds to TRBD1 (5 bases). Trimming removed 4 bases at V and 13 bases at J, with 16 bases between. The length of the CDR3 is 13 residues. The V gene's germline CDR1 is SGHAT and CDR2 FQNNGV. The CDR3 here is CASSSFSWGWLFF. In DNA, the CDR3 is TGTGCCAGCAGCTCATTCTCTTGGGGCTGGCTGTTTTTT.

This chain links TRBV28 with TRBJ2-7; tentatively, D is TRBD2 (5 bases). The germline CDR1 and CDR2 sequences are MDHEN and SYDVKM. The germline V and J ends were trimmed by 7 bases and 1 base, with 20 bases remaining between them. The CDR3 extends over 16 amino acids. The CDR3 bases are TGTGCCAGCATTCGCAGCCGGGCATGGAGGTCCTACGAGCAGTACTTC. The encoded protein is CASIRSRAWRSYEQYF.

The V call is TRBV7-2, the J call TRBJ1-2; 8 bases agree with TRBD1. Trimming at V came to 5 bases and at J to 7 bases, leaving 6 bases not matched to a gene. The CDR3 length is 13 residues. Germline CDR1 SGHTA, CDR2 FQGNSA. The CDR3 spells CASSLDRVGGYTF. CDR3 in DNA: TGTGCCAGCAGCCTGGACAGGGTAGGTGGCTACACCTTC.

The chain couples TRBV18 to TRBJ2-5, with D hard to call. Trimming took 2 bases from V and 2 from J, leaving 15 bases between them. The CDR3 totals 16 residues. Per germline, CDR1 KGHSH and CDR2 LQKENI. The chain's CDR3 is CASSPEKSEIQETQYF. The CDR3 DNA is TGTGCCAGCTCACCAGAGAAGAGTGAAATTCAAGAGACCCAGTACTTC.

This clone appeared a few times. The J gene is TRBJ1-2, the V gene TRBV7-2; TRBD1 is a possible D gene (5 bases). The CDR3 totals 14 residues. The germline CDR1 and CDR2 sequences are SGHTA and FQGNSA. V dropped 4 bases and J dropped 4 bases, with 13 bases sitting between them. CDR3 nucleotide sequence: TGTGCCAGCAGCTCCCAGGGTTCAGGCTATGGCTACACCTTC. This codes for CASSSQGSGYGYTF.

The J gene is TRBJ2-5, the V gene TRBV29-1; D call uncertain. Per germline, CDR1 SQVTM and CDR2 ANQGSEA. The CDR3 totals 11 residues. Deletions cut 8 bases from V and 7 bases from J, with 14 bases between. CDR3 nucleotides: TGCAGCCCTAGAGATCGTATGACCCAGTACTTC. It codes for CSPRDRMTQYF.

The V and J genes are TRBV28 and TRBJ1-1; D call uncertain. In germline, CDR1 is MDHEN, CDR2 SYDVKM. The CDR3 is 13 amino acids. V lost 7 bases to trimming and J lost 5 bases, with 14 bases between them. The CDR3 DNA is TGTGCCAGCAAGGCAGGAGGGAGGACTGAAGCTTTCTTT. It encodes CASKAGGRTEAFF. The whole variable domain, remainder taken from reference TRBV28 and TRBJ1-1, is DVKVTQSSRYLVKRTGEKVFLECVQDMDHENMFWYRQDPGLGLRLIYFSYDVKMKEKGDIPEGYSVSREKKERFSLILESASTNQTSMYLCASKAGGRTEAFFGQGTRLTVV.

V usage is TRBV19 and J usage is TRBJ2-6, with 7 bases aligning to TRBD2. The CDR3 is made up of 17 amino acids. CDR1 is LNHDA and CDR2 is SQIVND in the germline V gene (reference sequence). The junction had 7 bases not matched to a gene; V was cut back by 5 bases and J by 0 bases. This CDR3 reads CASSASRGVSGANVLTF. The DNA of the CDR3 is TGTGCCAGTAGTGCCTCTCGGGGGGTCTCTGGGGCCAACGTCCTGACTTTC.

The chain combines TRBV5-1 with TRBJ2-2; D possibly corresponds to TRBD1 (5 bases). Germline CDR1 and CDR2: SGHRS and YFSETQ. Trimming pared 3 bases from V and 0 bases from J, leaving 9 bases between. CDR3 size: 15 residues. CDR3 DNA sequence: TGCGCCAGCAGCTCTGGGGCTTCGAACACCGGGGAGCTGTTTTTT. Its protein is CASSSGASNTGELFF.

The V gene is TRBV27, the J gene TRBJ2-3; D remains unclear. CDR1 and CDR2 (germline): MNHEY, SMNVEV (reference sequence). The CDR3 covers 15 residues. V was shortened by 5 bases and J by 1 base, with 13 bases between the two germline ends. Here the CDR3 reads CASSPTPYRTDTQYF. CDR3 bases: TGTGCCAGCAGTCCCACTCCATATCGCACAGATACGCAGTATTTT.

The CDR3 DNA reads as TGTGCCAGCAGCCAAGCTCGGGGGGGCGCATATGGCTACACCTTC. It specifies CASSQARGGAYGYTF. V usage is TRBV4-2 and J usage is TRBJ1-2, with D maybe TRBD1 (6 bases). V shed 1 base and J shed 5 bases, with 14 bases lying between them. Germline assignment: CDR1 LGHNA and CDR2 YNFKEQ. The CDR3 sequence is 15 residues long.

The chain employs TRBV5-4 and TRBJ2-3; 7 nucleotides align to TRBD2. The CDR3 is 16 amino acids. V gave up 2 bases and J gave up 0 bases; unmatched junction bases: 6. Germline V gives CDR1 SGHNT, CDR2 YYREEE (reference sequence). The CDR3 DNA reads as TGTGCCAGCAGCTTCCCTAGCGGCATAAGCACAGATACGCAGTATTTT. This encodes CASSFPSGISTDTQYF.

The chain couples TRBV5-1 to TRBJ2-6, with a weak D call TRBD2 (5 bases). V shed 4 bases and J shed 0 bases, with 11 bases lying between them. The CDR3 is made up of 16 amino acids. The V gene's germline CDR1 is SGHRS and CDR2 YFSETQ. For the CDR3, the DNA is TGCGCCAGCAGCAAAAGACGGGACTCTGGGGCCAACGTCCTGACTTTC. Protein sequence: CASSKRRDSGANVLTF.

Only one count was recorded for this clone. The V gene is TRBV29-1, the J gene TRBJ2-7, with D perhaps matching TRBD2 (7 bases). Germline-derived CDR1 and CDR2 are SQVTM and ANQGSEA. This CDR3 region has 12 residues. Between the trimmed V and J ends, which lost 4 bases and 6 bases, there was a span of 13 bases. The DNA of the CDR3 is TGCAGCGTTGGAGACAGGACTAGCGAGCAGTACTTC. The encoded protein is CSVGDRTSEQYF.

This chain's CDR3 is CASSSPGTRAYEQYF. CDR3 in DNA: TGTGCCAGCAGCTCCCCCGGGACACGTGCCTACGAGCAGTACTTC. The chain links TRBV7-2 to TRBJ2-7, with D perhaps TRBD1 (6 bases). The V gene's germline CDR1 is SGHTA and CDR2 FQGNSA. CDR3 length: 15 residues. V was pared by 4 bases and J by 2 bases, with 15 bases between.

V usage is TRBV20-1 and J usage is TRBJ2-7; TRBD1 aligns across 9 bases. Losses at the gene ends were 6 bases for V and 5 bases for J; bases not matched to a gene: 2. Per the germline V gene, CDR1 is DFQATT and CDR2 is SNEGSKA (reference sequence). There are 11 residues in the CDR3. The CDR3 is CSAGQGNEQYF. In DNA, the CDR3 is TGCAGTGCGGGACAGGGTAACGAGCAGTACTTC.

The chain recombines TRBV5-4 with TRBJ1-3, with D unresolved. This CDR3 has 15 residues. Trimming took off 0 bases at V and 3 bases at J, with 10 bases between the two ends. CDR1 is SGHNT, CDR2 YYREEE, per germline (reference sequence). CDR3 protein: CASSLGQTSGNTIYF. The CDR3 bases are TGTGCCAGCAGCTTGGGGCAGACAAGTGGAAACACCATATATTTT. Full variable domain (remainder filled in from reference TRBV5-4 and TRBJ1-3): ETGVTQSPTHLIKTRGQQVTLRCSSQSGHNTVSWYQQALGQGPQFIFQYYREEENGRGNFPPRFSGLQFPNYSSELNVNALELDDSALYLCASSLGQTSGNTIYFGEGSWLTVV.

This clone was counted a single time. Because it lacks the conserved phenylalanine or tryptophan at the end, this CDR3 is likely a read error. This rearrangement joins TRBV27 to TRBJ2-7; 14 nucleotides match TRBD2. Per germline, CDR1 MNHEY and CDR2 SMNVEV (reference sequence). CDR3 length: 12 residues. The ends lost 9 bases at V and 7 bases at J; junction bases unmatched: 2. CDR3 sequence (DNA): TGTGCCAGTAGGACTAGCGGGGGGGAGCAGTACCTC. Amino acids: CASRTSGGEQYL.

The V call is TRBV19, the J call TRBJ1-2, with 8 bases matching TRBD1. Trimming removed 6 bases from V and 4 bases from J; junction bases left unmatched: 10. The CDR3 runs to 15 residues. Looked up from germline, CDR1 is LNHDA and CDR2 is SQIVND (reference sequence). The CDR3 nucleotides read TGTGCCAGTAGCTACCGGGACAGGCCTTTCTATGGCTACACCTTC. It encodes CASSYRDRPFYGYTF.

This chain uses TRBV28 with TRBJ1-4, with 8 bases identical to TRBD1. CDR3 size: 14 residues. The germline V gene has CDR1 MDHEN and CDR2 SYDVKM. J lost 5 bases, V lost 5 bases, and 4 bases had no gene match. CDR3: CASSGTGWNEKLFF. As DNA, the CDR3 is TGTGCCAGCAGTGGGACAGGTTGGAATGAAAAACTGTTTTTT.

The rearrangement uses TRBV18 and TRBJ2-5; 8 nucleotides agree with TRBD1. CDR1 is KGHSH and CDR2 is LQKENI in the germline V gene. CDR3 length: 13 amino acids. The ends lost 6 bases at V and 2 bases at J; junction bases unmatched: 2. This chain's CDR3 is CASSGTGQETQYF. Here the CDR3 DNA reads TGTGCCAGCTCCGGGACAGGTCAAGAGACCCAGTACTTC.

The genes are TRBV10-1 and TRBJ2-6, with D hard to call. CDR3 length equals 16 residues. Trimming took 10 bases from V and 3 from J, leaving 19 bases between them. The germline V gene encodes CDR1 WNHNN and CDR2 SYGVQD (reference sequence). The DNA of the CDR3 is TGCGCCACCAAGAATAGGCAGGATTGTGGGGCCAACGTCCTGACTTTC. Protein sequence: CATKNRQDCGANVLTF.